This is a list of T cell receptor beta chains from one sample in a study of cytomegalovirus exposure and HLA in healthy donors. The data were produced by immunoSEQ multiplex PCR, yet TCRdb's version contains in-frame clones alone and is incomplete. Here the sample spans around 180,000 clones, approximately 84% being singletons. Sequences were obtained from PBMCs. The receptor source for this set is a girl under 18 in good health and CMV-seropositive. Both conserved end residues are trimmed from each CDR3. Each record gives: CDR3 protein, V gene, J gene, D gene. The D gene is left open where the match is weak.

ASQPGTSTNEQF	TRBV7-3	TRBJ2-1	TRBD2
ASSSQGGDYEQY	TRBV11-3	TRBJ2-7	-
ASSAWRSQETQY	TRBV5-6	TRBJ2-5	-
AWSGGREQY	TRBV30	TRBJ2-7	-
AIRPGVAESYEQY	TRBV10-3	TRBJ2-7	-
ASSLAAGGRYEQY	TRBV5-1	TRBJ2-7	TRBD2
ASSDSGDTEAF	TRBV6-5	TRBJ1-1	-
ASSGIRDSSLGYT	TRBV6-1	TRBJ1-2	TRBD1
ASRGRSSYEQY	TRBV13	-	-
AWSVRDNQPQH	TRBV30	TRBJ1-5	-
ASSLLGTGPNEKLF	TRBV4-1	TRBJ1-4	TRBD1
ASSAGHKAETQY	TRBV9	TRBJ2-5	-
ASSQESGREQY	TRBV4-1	TRBJ2-7	TRBD2
ASSQGYGSTEAF	TRBV10-2	TRBJ1-1	-
ASSYLLSGGVNEQF	TRBV6-5	TRBJ2-1	TRBD2
ASSQDGSWSSSGGTDTQY	TRBV4-2	TRBJ2-3	TRBD2
ASSYTTGTGELF	TRBV7-3	TRBJ2-2	-
ASSWGKGVTEAF	TRBV7-9	TRBJ1-1	-
ASRYRDRAPDGYT	TRBV5-6	TRBJ1-2	TRBD1
ASSSGLAGGSYEQY	TRBV5-4	TRBJ2-7	TRBD2
ASSLLQGDVYGHT	TRBV5-8	TRBJ1-2	-
ASSVAQGDTQY	TRBV9	TRBJ2-3	-
ASRSTAGANYGYT	TRBV6-5	TRBJ1-2	-
ATELIPNTEAF	TRBV2	TRBJ1-1	-
ASRGGMSTEAF	TRBV11-3	TRBJ1-1	-
ASQTGGRGYT	TRBV5-1	TRBJ1-2	TRBD1
ASSYGEAGEQY	TRBV6-5	TRBJ2-7	-
ASSGTSAEEKLF	TRBV2	TRBJ1-4	-
ASTHRAPGEKLF	TRBV7-8	TRBJ1-4	-
ASRRVAGRNEQF	TRBV5-1	TRBJ2-1	TRBD2
ASRLPRGYEQY	TRBV7-9	TRBJ2-7	-
ASSVAQGSTGELF	TRBV9	TRBJ2-2	-
ASGGQSEETQY	TRBV7-9	TRBJ2-5	-
ASSLSGAANYGYT	TRBV5-1	TRBJ1-2	-
ASSVGGDRASNQPQH	TRBV9	TRBJ1-5	TRBD1
ASSESSLYGYT	TRBV25-1	TRBJ1-2	-
ASSWNRVGAQY	TRBV11-2	TRBJ2-7	-
ASSDGGRGGAIETQY	TRBV9	TRBJ2-5	TRBD2
ASSSMTGGNTEAF	TRBV6-5	TRBJ1-1	TRBD1
ASTYGAGESTDTQY	TRBV9	TRBJ2-3	TRBD2
ASSDRLGGYNEQF	TRBV6-4	TRBJ2-1	-